These 8 T cell receptor beta chains originate from one sample sequenced in a study of blood T cell repertoires in COVID-19. Profiled with immunoSEQ multiplex PCR; TCRdb holds only in-frame clones, not every one. The sample includes 350,000 to 450,000 clones, around 83% seen only once; the top ten take about 4.9%. Sample: PBMCs or T cells enriched from blood (not recorded which). The receptors come from a woman aged 50 to 65 who had recovered from COVID-19.

The chain recombines TRBV11-2 with TRBJ2-2, with D tentatively TRBD1 (5 bases). Trimming removed 6 bases from V and 2 bases from J, with 19 bases in between. CDR3 length: 17 amino acids. Germline assignment: CDR1 SGHAT and CDR2 FQNNGV. CDR3 coding DNA: TGTGCCAGCAGACCAATCAAGGGGCGGCGTAACACCGGGGAGCTGTTTTTT. This translates into CASRPIKGRRNTGELFF. Using reference TRBV11-2 and TRBJ2-2 for the parts outside the CDR3, the full variable domain is EAGVAQSPRYKIIEKRQSVAFWCNPISGHATLYWYQQILGQGPKLLIQFQNNGVVDDSQLPKDRFSAERLKGVDSTLKIQPAKLEDSAVYLCASRPIKGRRNTGELFFGEGSRLTVL.

The chain links TRBV18 to TRBJ1-3, with D possibly TRBD1 on 6 matching bases. The CDR3 is made up of 13 amino acids. V lost 5 bases and J 8 bases, leaving 13 bases between the germline ends. Germline CDR1 KGHSH, CDR2 LQKENI. The CDR3 coding sequence is TGTGCCAGCTCATCGTCGGGGGGCTACACCATATATTTT. It encodes CASSSSGGYTIYF.

In this sample, this clone turned up once. The chain couples TRBV6-4 to TRBJ2-7; possibly TRBD2 for D (5 bases). CDR3 length: 16 amino acids. Germline V lookup: CDR1 MRHNA, CDR2 SNTAGT. The V end lost 5 bases, the J end lost 2 bases, and 19 bases lay between the germline ends. CDR3 in amino acids: CASSPSGLPTTYEQYF. The CDR3 DNA sequence: TGTGCCAGCAGTCCTTCCGGACTTCCAACTACCTACGAGCAGTACTTC.

This sequence joins TRBV5-1 and TRBJ1-1; D is unclear. This CDR3 region has 14 residues. V lost 2 bases to trimming and J lost 0 bases, with 8 bases between them. CDR1 is SGHRS, CDR2 YFSETQ, per germline. The CDR3 DNA sequence: TGCGCCAGCAGCTTCCTTATTATGAACACTGAAGCTTTCTTT. It translates to CASSFLIMNTEAFF.

This clone has only a few counts. The chain couples TRBV10-3 to TRBJ1-5; 11 nucleotides line up with TRBD1. With V trimmed by 0 bases and J by 2 bases, 6 bases remained unmatched. The germline V gene encodes CDR1 ENHRY and CDR2 SYGVKD. The length of the CDR3 is 18 residues. The CDR3 DNA is TGTGCCATCAGTGAGTCGATGGGGACAGGGGGAGGCAATCAGCCCCAGCATTTT. It codes for CAISESMGTGGGNQPQHF.

In regard to this clone: The junction does not match germline at one end; this may be a read error. This chain uses TRBV7-7 with TRBJ2-5; the D gene is possibly TRBD2 (5 bases). CDR1 is SSHAT and CDR2 is FNYEAQ in the germline V gene (reference sequence). The CDR3 runs 15 residues. CDR3 in amino acids: CASSSGRVWQETQYF. CDR3 sequence (DNA): TGTGCTAGCAGCTCGGGAAGAGTTTGGCAAGAGACCCAGTACTTC.

This chain connects TRBV3-1 (or the pseudogene TRBV3-2) to TRBJ1-4; the D is unclear. Per germline, CDR1 LGHDT and CDR2 YNNKEL (reference sequence). This CDR3 spans 14 amino acids. Trimming removed 5 bases from V and 5 bases from J, with 12 bases in between. The CDR3 DNA follows: TGTGCCAGCAGCGCCACGGTCTTAAATGAAAAACTGTTTTTT. This sequence encodes CASSATVLNEKLFF.

V is TRBV30 and J is TRBJ1-1; D gene unclear. Germline lookup yields CDR1 GTSNPN and CDR2 SVGIG (reference sequence). The CDR3 runs to 13 residues. Trimming left V 4 bases short and J 2 bases short, with 11 bases between. CDR3 DNA sequence: TGTGCCTGGACAACACGGGGTAACACTGAAGCTTTCTTT. Its protein is CAWTTRGNTEAFF.